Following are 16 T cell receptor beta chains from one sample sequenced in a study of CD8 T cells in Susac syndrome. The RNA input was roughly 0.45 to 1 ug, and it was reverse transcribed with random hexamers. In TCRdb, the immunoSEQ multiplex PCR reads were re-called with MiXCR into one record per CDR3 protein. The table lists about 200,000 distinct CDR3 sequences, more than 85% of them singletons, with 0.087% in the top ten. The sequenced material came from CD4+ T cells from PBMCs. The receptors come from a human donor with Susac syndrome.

The CDR3 spells CASSRQRGDEQFF. CDR3 coding DNA: TGCGCCAGCAGCCGGCAAAGGGGAGATGAGCAGTTCTTC. This chain links TRBV4-1 with TRBJ2-1; D may correspond to TRBD1 or TRBD2 (5 bases each). The V end was cut by 4 bases, the J end by 8 bases, with 12 bases between. Per the germline V gene, CDR1 is MGHRA and CDR2 is YSYEKL. This CDR3 comprises 13 residues.

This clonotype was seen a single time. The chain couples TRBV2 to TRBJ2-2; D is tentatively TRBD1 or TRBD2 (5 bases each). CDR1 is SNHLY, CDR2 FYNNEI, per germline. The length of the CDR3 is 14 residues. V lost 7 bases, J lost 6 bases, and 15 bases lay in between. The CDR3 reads CASTGALRAGELFF. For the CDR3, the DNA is TGTGCCAGCACCGGGGCCCTACGTGCCGGGGAGCTGTTTTTT.

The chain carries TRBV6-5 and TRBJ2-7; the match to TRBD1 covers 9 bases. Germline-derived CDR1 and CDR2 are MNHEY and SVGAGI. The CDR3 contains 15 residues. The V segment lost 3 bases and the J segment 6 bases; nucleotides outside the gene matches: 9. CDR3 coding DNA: TGTGCCAGCAGTTATAGGGGGACAGGGACCGGCGAGCAGTACTTC. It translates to CASSYRGTGTGEQYF.

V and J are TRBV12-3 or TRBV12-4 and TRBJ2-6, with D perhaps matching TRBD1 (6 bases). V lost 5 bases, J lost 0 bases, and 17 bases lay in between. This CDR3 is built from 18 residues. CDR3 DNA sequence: TGTGCCAGCAGTAACCGGGACAAAATAAGCTCTGGGGCCAACGTCCTGACTTTC. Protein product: CASSNRDKISSGANVLTF.

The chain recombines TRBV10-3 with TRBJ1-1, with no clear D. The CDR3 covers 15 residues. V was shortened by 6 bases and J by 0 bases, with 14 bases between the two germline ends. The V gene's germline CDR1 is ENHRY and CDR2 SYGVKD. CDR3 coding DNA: TGTGCCATCAGACCACCCACGGGCCTGAACACTGAAGCTTTCTTT. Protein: CAIRPPTGLNTEAFF.

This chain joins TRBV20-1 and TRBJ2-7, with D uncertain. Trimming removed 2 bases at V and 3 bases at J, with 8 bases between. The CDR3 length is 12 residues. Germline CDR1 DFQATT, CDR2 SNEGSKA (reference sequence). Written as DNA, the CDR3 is TGCAGTGCTAGACGATCTCGCTACGAGCAGTACTTC. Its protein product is CSARRSRYEQYF.

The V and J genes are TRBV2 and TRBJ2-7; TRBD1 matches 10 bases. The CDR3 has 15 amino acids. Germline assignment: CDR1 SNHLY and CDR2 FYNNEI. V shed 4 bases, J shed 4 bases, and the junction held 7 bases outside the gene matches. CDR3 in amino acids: CASSAGQGNRYEQYF. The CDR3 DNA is TGTGCCAGCAGTGCGGGACAGGGGAATCGTTACGAGCAGTACTTC.

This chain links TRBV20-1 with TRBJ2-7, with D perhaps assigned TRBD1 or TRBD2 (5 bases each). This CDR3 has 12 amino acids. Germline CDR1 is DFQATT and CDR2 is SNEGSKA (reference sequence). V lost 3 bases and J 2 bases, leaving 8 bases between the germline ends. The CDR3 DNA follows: TGCAGTGCTAGCTCGGGACCCTACGAGCAGTACTTC. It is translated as CSASSGPYEQYF.

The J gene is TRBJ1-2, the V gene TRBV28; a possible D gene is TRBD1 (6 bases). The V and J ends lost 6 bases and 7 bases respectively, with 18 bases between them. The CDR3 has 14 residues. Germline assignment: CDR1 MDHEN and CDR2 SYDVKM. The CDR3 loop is CASSRPPGQLGYTF. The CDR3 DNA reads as TGTGCCAGCAGCCGACCGCCGGGACAACTTGGCTACACCTTC.

Written as DNA, the CDR3 is TGTGCCAGCAGCTTCCGACAGGGCACTGAAGCTTTCTTT. Protein: CASSFRQGTEAFF. This sequence joins TRBV7-8 and TRBJ1-1; 7 bases map to TRBD1. There are 13 residues in the CDR3. After removal of 3 bases from V and 4 bases from J, the junction contained 2 bases not matched to a gene. From germline, CDR1 is SGHVS and CDR2 FQNEAQ.

CDR3 sequence reads: CASSQTGINEQYF. In DNA, the CDR3 is TGTGCCAGCAGCCAAACAGGGATTAACGAGCAGTACTTC. The chain joins TRBV11-2 to TRBJ2-7; perhaps TRBD1 as D (6 bases). The CDR3 is 13 amino acids. The V end lost 5 bases, the J end lost 5 bases, and 13 bases lay between the germline ends. Germline CDR1 reads SGHAT; CDR2 reads FQNNGV.

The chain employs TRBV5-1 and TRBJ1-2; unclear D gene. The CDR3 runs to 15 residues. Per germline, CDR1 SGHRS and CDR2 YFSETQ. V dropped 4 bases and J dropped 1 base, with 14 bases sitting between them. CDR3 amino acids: CASSPTPNLNYGYTF. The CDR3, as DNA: TGCGCCAGCAGCCCAACACCGAACCTTAACTATGGCTACACCTTC.

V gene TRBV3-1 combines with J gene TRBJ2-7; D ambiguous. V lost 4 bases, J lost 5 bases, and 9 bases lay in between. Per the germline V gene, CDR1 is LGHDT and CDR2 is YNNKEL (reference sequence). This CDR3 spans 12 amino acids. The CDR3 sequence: CASSPSVNEQYF. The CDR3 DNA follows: TGTGCCAGCAGCCCCTCGGTGAACGAGCAGTACTTC.

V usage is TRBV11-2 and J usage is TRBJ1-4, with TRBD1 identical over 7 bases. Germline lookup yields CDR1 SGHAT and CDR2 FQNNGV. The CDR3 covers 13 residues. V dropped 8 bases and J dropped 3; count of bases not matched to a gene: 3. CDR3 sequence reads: CASGGTANEKLFF. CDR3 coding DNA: TGTGCCAGCGGAGGGACAGCTAATGAAAAACTGTTTTTT.

The CDR3 nucleotides read TGCAGTCACTCCATCGGGGGGAGCACTGAAGCTTTCTTT. Protein sequence: CSHSIGGSTEAFF. The gene calls are TRBV20-1 and TRBJ1-1; D possibly corresponds to TRBD1 (5 bases). Germline V gives CDR1 DFQATT, CDR2 SNEGSKA (reference sequence). V lost 8 bases and J 4 bases, leaving 17 bases between the germline ends. The CDR3 sequence is 13 residues long.

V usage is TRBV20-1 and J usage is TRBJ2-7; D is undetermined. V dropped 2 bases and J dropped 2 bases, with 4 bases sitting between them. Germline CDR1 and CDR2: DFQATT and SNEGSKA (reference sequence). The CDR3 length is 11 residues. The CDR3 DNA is TGCAGTGCTAGAAGGCCCTACGAGCAGTACTTC. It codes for CSARRPYEQYF.